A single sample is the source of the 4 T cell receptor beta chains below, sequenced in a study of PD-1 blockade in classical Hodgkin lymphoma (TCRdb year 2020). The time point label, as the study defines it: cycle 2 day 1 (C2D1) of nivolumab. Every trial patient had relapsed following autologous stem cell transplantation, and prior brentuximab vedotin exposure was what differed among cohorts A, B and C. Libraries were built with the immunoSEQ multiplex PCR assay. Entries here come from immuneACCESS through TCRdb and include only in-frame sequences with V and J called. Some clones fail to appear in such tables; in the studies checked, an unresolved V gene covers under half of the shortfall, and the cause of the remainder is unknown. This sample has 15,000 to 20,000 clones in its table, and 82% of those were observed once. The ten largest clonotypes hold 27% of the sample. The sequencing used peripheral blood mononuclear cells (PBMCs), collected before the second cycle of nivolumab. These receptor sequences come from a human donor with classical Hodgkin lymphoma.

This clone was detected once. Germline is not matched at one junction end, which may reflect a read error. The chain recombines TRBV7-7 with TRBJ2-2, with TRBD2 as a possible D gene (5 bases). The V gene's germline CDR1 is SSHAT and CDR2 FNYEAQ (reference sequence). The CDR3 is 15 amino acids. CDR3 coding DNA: TGTGCTAGCAGCTTAGATACTAGAACGAACGGGGAGCTGTTTTTT. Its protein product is CASSLDTRTNGELFF. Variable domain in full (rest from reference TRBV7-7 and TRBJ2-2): GAGVSQSPRYKVTKRGQDVTLRCDPISSHATLYWYQQALGQGPEFLTYFNYEAQPDKSGLPSDRFSAERPEGSISTLTIQRTEQRDSAMYRCASSLDTRTNGELFFGEGSRLTVL.

The CDR3, as DNA: TGTGCCAGCAGCCAAGAACAAAACGGGCTGAACACCGGGGAGCTGTTTTTT. It specifies CASSQEQNGLNTGELFF. The V gene is TRBV4-2, the J gene TRBJ2-2, with no clear D. V lost 0 bases and J 1 base, leaving 12 bases between the germline ends. CDR3 length: 17 residues. Germline V gene sequence: CDR1 LGHNA, CDR2 YNFKEQ.

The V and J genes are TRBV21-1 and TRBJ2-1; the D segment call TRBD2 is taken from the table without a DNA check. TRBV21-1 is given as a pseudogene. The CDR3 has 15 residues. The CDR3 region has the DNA TGTGCCAGCAGCAAAGAACGGGAGGGGTACACTGAGCAGTTCTTC. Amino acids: CASSKEREGYTEQFF.

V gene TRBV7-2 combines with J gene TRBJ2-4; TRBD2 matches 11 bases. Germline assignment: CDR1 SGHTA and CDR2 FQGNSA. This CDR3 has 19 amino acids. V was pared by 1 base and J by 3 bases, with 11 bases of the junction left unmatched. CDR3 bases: TGTGCCAGCAGCTTAGAGGGTAGCGGGGGGGCCCCAAGCAAAAACATTCAGTACTTC. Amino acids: CASSLEGSGGAPSKNIQYF.